Listed here is a single TCR beta chain. Its antigen is as yet unknown. CDR1 SGHTA and CDR2 FQGNSA come from the germline V gene. The CDR3 loop spans 17 amino acids. The record originates from a study of identical twins. Study-level points and caveats: While abundant cord blood beta clonotypes carried fewer insertions, memory repertoires showed no such pattern.

TCRdb re-called the 5' RACE reads with MiXCR, one entry per CDR3 protein. The top ten clones hold roughly 0.3% of a sample with 1,800,000 or so distinct CDR3 sequences, under 35% of them seen once. The rearrangement uses TRBV7-2 and TRBJ2-7; 11 bases agree with TRBD2. The J call may be incorrect, as the DNA end agrees better with TRBJ2-5. The origin of this receptor is a newborn girl in good health. The sample was cord blood. Here the CDR3 DNA reads TGTGCCAGCAGCTTAGTCCCTCGACTAGCGGGGCAAGAGACCCAGTACTTC. Translation gives CASSLVPRLAGQETQYF.